The clone carrying this T cell receptor (beta chain) was observed at least ten times. Its antigen remains unidentified. Read coverage stops 3 residues before the CDR3 terminus; the germline J gene supplies the remainder. The sample belongs to a study of T cell clonality in common variable immunodeficiency. Clones were read by immunoSEQ multiplex PCR, and TCRdb kept only the in-frame ones, dropping some. The sample includes 15,000 to 20,000 clones, none of them occurring once. V shed 3 bases and J 0 bases; nucleotides not matched to a gene: 3. The CDR3 is made up of 15 amino acids. Looked up from germline, CDR1 is ENHRY and CDR2 is SYGVKD. Study outcomes and limitations: In common variable immunodeficiency, TCR beta chains reportedly carried fewer deletions and N-nucleotide insertions. The cause of increased CVID clonality remains unclear without subpopulation sequencing.

The TCR comes from a human donor with common variable immunodeficiency. The chain is built from TRBV10-3 and TRBJ2-3, with 7 bases fitting TRBD2. Sequenced sample: peripheral blood mononuclear cells. The sequenced CDR3 bases are TGTGCCATCAGTGAAGGTAGCGGGAGCACAGATACG. As protein: CAISEGSGSTDT. The whole CDR3 sequence reads CAISEGSGSTDTQYF.